The T cell receptor (beta chain) under discussion was sequenced for a study of shared clonotypes between healthy human individuals. Study summary: Researchers drew samples from a couple of women and three men aged 18 to 49.

CD45RO-negative, CCR7-selected cells formed the naive CD8 fraction, which excluded terminally differentiated effector memory CD45RA+ cells. The study enrolled healthy HIV-negative adults without recent acute infections or vaccinations as donors. Adult Caucasians living in Nashville, Tennessee made up all of the donors. Authors' data handling: Because ImmunoSEQ provided only junction sequences with no quality scores, the filtering differed. TCRdb's table, derived via immunoSEQ multiplex PCR, lists solely in-frame clones and lacks some. From that table come the V and J calls and clone size; the DNA was used to work out D and trimming. The sample carries roughly 2,000,000 clones, 93% recorded once. The CDR3 extends over 13 amino acids. Per the germline V gene, CDR1 is MGHRA and CDR2 is YSYEKL. V was trimmed by 0 bases and J by 10 bases, leaving 10 bases between them.

Sequencing was performed on naive CD8+ T cells from PBMCs. This sequence originates from a man younger than 30 in good health. Some clones in this sample may be carry-over from other donors' samples. The genes are TRBV4-1 and TRBJ2-1; a weak D match, TRBD2 (5 bases). The CDR3 reads CASSQDAGYEQFF. The CDR3 DNA follows: TGCGCCAGCAGCCAAGATGCGGGCTACGAGCAGTTCTTC.